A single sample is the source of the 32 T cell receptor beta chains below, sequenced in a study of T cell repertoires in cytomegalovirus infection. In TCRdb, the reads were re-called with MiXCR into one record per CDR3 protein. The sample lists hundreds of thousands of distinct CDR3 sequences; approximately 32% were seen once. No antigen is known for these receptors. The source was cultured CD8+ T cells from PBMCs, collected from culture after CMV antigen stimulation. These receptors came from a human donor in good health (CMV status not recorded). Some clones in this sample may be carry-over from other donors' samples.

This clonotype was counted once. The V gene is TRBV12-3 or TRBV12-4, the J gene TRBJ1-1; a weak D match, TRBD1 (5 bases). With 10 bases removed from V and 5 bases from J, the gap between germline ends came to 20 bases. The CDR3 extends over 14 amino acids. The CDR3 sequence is CANTYGLGGTEAFF. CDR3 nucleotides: TGTGCCAACACCTACGGGCTTGGGGGAACTGAAGCTTTCTTT.

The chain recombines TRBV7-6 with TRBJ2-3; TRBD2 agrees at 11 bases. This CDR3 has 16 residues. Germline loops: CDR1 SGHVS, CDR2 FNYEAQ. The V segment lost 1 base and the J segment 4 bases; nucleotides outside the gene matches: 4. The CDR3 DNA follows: TGTGCCAGCAGCTTAGTAGCGGGGGGGCAAGCAGATACGCAGTATTTT. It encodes CASSLVAGGQADTQYF.

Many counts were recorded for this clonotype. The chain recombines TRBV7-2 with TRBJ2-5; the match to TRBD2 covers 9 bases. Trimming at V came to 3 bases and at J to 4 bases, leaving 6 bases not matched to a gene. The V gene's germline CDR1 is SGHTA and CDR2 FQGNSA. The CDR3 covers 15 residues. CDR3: CASSFVAGGRETQYF. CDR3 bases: TGTGCCAGCAGCTTCGTGGCGGGGGGGCGAGAGACCCAGTACTTC.

The CDR3 loop is CASSFAEEDEQFF. The CDR3 region has the DNA TGTGCCAGCAGCTTTGCGGAAGAAGATGAGCAGTTCTTC. The chain couples TRBV7-9 to TRBJ2-1; no reliable D call. Germline CDR1 and CDR2: SEHNR and FQNEAQ (reference sequence). The V end was cut by 3 bases, the J end by 8 bases, with 11 bases between. The CDR3 has 13 residues.

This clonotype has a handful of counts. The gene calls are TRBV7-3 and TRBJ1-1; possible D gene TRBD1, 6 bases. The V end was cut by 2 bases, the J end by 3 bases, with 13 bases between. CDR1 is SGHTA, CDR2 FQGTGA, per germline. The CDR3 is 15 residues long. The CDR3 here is CASSLPRGYDTEAFF. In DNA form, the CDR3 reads TGTGCCAGCAGCTTACCTAGGGGGTACGACACTGAAGCTTTCTTT.

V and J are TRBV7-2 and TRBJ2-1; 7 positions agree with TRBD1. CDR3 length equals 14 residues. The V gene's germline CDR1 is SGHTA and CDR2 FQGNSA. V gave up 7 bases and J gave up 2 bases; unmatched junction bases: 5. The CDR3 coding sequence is TGTGCCAGCACCAACAGGGGTACCTACAATGAGCAGTTCTTC. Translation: CASTNRGTYNEQFF.

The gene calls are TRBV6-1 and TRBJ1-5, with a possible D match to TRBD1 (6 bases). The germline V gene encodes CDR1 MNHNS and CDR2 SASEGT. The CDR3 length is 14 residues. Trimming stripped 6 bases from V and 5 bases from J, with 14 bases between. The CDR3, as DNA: TGTGCCAGCAGGGCAGGGGTGATTTATCAGCCCCAGCATTTT. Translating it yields CASRAGVIYQPQHF.

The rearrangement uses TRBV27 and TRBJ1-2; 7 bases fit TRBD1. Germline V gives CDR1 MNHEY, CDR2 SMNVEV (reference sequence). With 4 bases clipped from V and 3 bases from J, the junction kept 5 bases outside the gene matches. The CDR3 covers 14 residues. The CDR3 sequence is CASSSTGLDYGYTF. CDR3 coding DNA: TGTGCCAGCAGTTCGACAGGGTTGGACTATGGCTACACCTTC.

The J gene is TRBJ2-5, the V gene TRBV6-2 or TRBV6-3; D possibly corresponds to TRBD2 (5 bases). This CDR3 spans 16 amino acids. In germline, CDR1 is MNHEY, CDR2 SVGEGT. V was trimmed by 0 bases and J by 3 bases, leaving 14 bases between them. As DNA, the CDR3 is TGTGCCAGCAGTTACTCGATGCCAGCCGGGGAAGAGACCCAGTACTTC. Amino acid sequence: CASSYSMPAGEETQYF.

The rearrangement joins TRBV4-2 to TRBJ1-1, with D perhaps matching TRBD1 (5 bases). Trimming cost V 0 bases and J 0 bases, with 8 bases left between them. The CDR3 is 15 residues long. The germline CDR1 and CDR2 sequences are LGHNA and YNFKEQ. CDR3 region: CASSQDTQVNTEAFF. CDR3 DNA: TGTGCCAGCAGCCAAGATACACAGGTGAACACTGAAGCTTTCTTT.

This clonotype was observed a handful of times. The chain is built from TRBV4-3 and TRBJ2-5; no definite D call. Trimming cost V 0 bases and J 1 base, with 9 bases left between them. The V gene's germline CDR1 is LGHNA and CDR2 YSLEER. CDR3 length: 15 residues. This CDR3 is CASSQDLGPQETQYF. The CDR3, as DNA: TGCGCCAGCAGCCAAGATCTTGGGCCCCAAGAGACCCAGTACTTC.

The CDR3 sequence: CSVKRGGPLNEQFF. The DNA of the CDR3 is TGCAGCGTTAAACGGGGGGGCCCCCTAAATGAGCAGTTCTTC. The V and J genes are TRBV29-1 and TRBJ2-1, with TRBD2 identical over 8 bases. The CDR3 spans 14 residues. The germline V gene has CDR1 SQVTM and CDR2 ANQGSEA. V dropped 5 bases and J dropped 7; count of bases not matched to a gene: 10.

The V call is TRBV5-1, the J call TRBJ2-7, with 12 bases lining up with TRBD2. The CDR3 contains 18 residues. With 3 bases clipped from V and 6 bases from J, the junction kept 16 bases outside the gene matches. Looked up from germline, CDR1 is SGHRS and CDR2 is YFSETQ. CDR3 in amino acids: CASSSPGLAGHRGSEQYV. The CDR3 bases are TGCGCCAGCAGCTCGCCGGGACTAGCGGGTCACCGGGGCTCCGAGCAGTACGTC.

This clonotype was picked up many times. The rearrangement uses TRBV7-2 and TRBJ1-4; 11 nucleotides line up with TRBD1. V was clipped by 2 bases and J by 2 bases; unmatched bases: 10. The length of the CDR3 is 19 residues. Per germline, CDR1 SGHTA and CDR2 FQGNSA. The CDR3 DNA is TGTGCCAGCAGCTTATCCGCCCGCGGGACAGGGGGTACTAATGAAAAACTGTTTTTT. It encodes CASSLSARGTGGTNEKLFF. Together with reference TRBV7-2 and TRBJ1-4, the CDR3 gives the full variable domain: GAGVSQSPSNKVTEKGKDVELRCDPISGHTALYWYRQSLGQGLEFLIYFQGNSAPDKSGLPSDRFSAERTGGSVSTLTIQRTQQEDSAVYLCASSLSARGTGGTNEKLFFGSGTQLSVL.

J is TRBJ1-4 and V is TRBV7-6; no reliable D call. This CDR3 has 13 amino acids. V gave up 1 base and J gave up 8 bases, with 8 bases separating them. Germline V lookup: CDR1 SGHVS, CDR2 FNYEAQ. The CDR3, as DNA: TGTGCCAGCAGCTTAGAGGCGGAAGAAAAACTGTTTTTT. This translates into CASSLEAEEKLFF.

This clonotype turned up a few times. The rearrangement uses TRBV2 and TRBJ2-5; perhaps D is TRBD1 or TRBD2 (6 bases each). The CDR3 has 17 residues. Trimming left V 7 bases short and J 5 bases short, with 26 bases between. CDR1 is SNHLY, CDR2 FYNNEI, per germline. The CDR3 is CASIRGLSGAESETQYF. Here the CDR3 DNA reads TGTGCCAGCATTCGGGGTCTCTCGGGGGCTGAGTCGGAGACCCAGTACTTC.

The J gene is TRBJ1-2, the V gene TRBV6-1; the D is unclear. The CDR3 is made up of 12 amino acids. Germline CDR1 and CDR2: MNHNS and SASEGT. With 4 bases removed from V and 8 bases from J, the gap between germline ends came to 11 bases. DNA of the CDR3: TGTGCCAGCAGTGTCTCACCCTCCGGCTACACCTTC. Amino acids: CASSVSPSGYTF.

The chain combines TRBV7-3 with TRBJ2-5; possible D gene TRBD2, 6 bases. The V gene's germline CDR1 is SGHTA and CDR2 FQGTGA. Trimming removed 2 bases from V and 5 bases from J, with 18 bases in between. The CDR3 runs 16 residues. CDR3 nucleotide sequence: TGTGCCAGCAGCTTAGTGGCGGGGATTGCGAAGGAGACCCAGTACTTC. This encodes CASSLVAGIAKETQYF.

The CDR3 bases are TGTGCCACCGGGACCGTCCTTCAAGAGACCCAGTACTTC. Its translation: CATGTVLQETQYF. The genes are TRBV6-1 and TRBJ2-5; D is tentatively TRBD1 or TRBD2 (5 bases each). This CDR3 contains 13 residues. V lost 10 bases and J lost 2, with 14 bases in between. Germline CDR1 MNHNS, CDR2 SASEGT.

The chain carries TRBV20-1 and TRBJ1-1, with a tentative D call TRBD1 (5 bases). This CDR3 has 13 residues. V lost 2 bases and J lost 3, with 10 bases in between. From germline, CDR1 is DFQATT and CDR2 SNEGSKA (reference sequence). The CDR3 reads CSARRRGDTEAFF. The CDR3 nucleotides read TGCAGTGCTAGAAGACGAGGGGACACTGAAGCTTTCTTT.

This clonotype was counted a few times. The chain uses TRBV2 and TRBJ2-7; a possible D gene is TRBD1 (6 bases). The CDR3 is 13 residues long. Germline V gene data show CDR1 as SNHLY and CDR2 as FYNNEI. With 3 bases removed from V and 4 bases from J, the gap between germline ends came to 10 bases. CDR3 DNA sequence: TGTGCCAGCAGTGAGCACAGGGAATACGAGCAGTACGTC. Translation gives CASSEHREYEQYV.

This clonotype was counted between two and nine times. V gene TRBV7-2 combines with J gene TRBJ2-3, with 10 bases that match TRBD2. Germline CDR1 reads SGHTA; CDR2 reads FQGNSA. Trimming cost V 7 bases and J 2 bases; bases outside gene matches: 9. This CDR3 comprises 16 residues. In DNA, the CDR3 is TGTGCCAGCACCCCGTGGACTAGCGGTTTCACAGATACGCAGTATTTT. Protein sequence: CASTPWTSGFTDTQYF.

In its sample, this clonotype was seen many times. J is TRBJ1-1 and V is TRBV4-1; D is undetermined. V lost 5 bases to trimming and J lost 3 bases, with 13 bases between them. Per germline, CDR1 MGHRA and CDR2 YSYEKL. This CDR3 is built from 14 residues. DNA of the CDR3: TGCGCCAGCAGCTACGTTTCGACGGACACTGAAGCTTTCTTT. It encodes CASSYVSTDTEAFF.

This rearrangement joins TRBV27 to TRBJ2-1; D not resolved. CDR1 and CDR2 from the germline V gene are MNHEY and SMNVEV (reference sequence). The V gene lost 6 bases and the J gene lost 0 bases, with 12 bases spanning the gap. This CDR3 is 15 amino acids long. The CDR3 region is CASRVSDYSYNEQFF. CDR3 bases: TGTGCCAGCAGAGTATCCGATTACTCCTACAATGAGCAGTTCTTC.

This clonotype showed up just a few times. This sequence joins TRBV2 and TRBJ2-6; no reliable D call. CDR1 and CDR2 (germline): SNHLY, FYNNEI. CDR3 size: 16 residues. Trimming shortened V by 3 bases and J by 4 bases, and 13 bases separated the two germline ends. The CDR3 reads CASSDIVSSGANVLTF. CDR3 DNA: TGTGCCAGCAGTGACATTGTCTCGTCCGGGGCCAACGTCCTGACTTTC.

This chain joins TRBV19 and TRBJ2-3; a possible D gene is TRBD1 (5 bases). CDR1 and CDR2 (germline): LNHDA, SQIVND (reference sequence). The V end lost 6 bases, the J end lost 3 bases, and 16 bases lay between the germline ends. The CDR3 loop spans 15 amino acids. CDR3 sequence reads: CASRPAQGWTDTQYF. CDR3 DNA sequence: TGTGCCAGTAGACCGGCTCAGGGCTGGACAGATACGCAGTATTTT.

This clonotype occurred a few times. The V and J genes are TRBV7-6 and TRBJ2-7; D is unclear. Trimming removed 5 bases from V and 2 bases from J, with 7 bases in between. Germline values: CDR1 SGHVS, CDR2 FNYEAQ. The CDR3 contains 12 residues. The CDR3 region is CASSPLTYEQYV. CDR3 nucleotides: TGTGCCAGCAGCCCGCTGACCTACGAGCAGTACGTC.

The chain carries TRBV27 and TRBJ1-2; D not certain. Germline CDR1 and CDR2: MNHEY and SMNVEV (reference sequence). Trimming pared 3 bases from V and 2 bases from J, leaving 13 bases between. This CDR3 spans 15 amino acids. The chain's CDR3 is CASSFGIEGNYGYTF. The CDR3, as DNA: TGTGCCAGCAGTTTCGGGATAGAAGGGAACTATGGCTACACCTTC.

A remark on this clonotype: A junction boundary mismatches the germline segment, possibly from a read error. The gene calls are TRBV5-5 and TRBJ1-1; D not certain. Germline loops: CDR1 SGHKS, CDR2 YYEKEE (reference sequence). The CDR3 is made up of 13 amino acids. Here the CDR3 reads CANSPFLNTEAFF. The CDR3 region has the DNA TGTGCCAACAGCCCTTTCTTGAACACTGAAGCTTTCTTT.

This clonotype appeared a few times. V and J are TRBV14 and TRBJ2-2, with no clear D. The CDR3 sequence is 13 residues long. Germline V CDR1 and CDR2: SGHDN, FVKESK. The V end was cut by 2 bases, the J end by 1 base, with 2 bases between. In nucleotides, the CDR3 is TGTGCCAGCAGCCAATTGAACACCGGGGAGCTGTTTTTT. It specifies CASSQLNTGELFF.

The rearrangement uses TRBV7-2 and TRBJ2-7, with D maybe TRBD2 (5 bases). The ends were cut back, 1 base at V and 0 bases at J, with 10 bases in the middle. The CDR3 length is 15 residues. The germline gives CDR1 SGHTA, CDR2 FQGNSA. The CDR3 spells CASSLGAGLSYEQYF. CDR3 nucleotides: TGTGCCAGCAGCTTAGGGGCGGGTCTCTCCTACGAGCAGTACTTC.

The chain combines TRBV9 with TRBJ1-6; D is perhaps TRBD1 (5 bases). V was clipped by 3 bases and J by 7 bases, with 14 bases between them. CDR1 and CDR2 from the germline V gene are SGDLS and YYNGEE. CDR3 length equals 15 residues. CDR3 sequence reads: CASSATGRSNSPLHF. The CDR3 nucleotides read TGTGCCAGCAGCGCTACGGGACGGAGCAATTCACCCCTCCACTTT. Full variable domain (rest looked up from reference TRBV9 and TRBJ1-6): DSGVTQTPKHLITATGQRVTLRCSPRSGDLSVYWYQQSLDQGLQFLIQYYNGEERAKGNILERFSAQQFPDLHSELNLSSLELGDSALYFCASSATGRSNSPLHFGNGTRLTVT.